The entry below describes one T cell receptor (beta chain). The data belong to a study of blood T cell repertoires in COVID-19. Study-level information: Material from acute and convalescent COVID-19 was sourced from the United States, Italy and Spain. PBMCs, B-cell-depleted T cells, or T cells provided the cDNA or gDNA that made up the material.

The authors' processing: The assay estimated nucleated cells by amplifying reference gene primers. Sequenced by immunoSEQ multiplex PCR; TCRdb stores in-frame clones only, minus some. That table is the source of V, J and clone size, and D and trimming were worked out from the DNA. The repertoire holds about 47,000 clones, with around 85% as singletons. The V gene's germline CDR1 is SGHNT and CDR2 YENEEA. V lost 1 base and J lost 2; bases outside the gene matches: 2. This CDR3 is 15 amino acids long. V is TRBV11-3 and J is TRBJ2-5; 9 bases agree with TRBD2. Sequenced sample: peripheral blood. The sequence derives from a man aged 45-65 years with acute or convalescent COVID-19. CDR3 in amino acids: CASSLGTSAQETQYF. The CDR3 region has the DNA TGTGCCAGCAGCTTAGGGACTAGCGCTCAAGAGACCCAGTACTTC.